A single sample is the source of the 30 T cell receptor beta chains below, sequenced in a study of blood T cell repertoires in COVID-19. Generated by immunoSEQ multiplex PCR, the TCRdb table keeps only in-frame clones and is missing some. The sample gives 65,000 or so clones, over 80% of which show up once; about 9.4% is in the top ten. Source material: peripheral blood. The receptors were gathered from a man aged 30 to 39 with COVID-19, enrolled during active disease.

The J gene is TRBJ2-2, the V gene TRBV28; D remains unclear. The CDR3 sequence is 11 residues long. Per the germline V gene, CDR1 is MDHEN and CDR2 is SYDVKM. Trimming removed 8 bases from V and 8 bases from J, with 9 bases in between. The CDR3 protein is CASSTGGELFF. For the CDR3, the DNA is TGTGCCAGCTCCACCGGGGGGGAGCTGTTTTTT.

The chain is built from TRBV28 and TRBJ2-7, with D tentatively TRBD2 (6 bases). The CDR3 spans 13 residues. Trimming left V 11 bases short and J 3 bases short, with 17 bases between. Germline CDR1 reads MDHEN; CDR2 reads SYDVKM. CDR3 nucleotides: TGTGCCGCCAAAACAAGGGACTTCTACGAGCAGTACTTC. Its protein product is CAAKTRDFYEQYF.

The rearrangement links TRBV3-1 (or the pseudogene TRBV3-2) to TRBJ2-7; TRBD2 matches at 10 bases. CDR3 length equals 17 residues. Germline V gene lookup returns CDR1 LGHDT and CDR2 YNNKEL (reference sequence). Losses at the gene ends were 0 bases for V and 5 bases for J; bases not matched to a gene: 10. The CDR3 is CASSQDRAGGPQDEQYF. CDR3 sequence (DNA): TGTGCCAGCAGCCAAGATCGAGCGGGAGGGCCTCAGGACGAGCAGTACTTC.

The chain links TRBV6-5 to TRBJ1-1; 10 bases agree with TRBD1. Trimming cost V 7 bases and J 14 bases; bases outside gene matches: 13. CDR3 length equals 13 residues. CDR1 and CDR2 from the germline V gene are MNHEY and SVGAGI. This chain's CDR3 is CASTRPGTGDYFF. CDR3 coding DNA: TGTGCCAGCACCCGTCCCGGGACAGGGGACTACTTCTTT.

The sample holds one count of this clone. V gene TRBV3-1 (or the pseudogene TRBV3-2) combines with J gene TRBJ2-3, with 12 positions matching TRBD2. Looked up from germline, CDR1 is LGHDT and CDR2 is YNNKEL (reference sequence). The CDR3 loop spans 15 amino acids. The junction had 5 bases not matched to a gene; V was cut back by 4 bases and J by 6 bases. CDR3 in DNA: TGTGCCAGCAGCCGGCTAGCGGGAGGGGAGGATACGCAGTATTTT. Its translation: CASSRLAGGEDTQYF.

This clone has a handful of counts. V usage is TRBV2 and J usage is TRBJ1-5; 12 bases are a match to TRBD1. Germline CDR1 SNHLY, CDR2 FYNNEI. J lost 1 base, V lost 6 bases, and 4 bases had no gene match. There are 16 residues in the CDR3. This CDR3 is CASSRDRGRSNQPQHF. The DNA of the CDR3 is TGTGCCAGCAGCCGGGACAGGGGGCGAAGCAATCAGCCCCAGCATTTT.

The chain has TRBV29-1 and TRBJ2-2, with 8 bases lining up with TRBD1. The CDR3 has 15 amino acids. J lost 2 bases, V lost 7 bases, and 9 bases had no gene match. Germline V gene sequence: CDR1 SQVTM, CDR2 ANQGSEA. This chain's CDR3 is CSATTGTGNTGELFF. The CDR3 DNA sequence: TGCAGCGCTACGACCGGGACAGGCAACACCGGGGAGCTGTTTTTT.

This clone was counted many times. The chain combines TRBV6-4 with TRBJ2-2, with 9 nucleotides matching TRBD1. Germline V gene data show CDR1 as MRHNA and CDR2 as SNTAGT. V lost 0 bases to trimming and J lost 5 bases; unmatched junction nucleotides: 4. The CDR3 is 16 amino acids. The CDR3 region has the DNA TGTGCCAGCAGTGACTCTGGGACAGGGATAACCGGGGAGCTGTTTTTT. Its protein is CASSDSGTGITGELFF.

There are a few counts of this clone. At the DNA level, this CDR3 is encoded by other sequences in the same sample as well. This chain links TRBV6-4 with TRBJ2-2; D is uncertain. This CDR3 contains 14 residues. CDR1 and CDR2 (germline): MRHNA, SNTAGT. Trimming took off 3 bases at V and 3 bases at J, with 8 bases between the two ends. The CDR3 nucleotides are TGTGCCAGCAGTGAGTTAGCAGACACCGGGGAGCTGTTTTTT. Its translation: CASSELADTGELFF.

The table lists this clone with a few counts. This sequence joins TRBV11-2 and TRBJ1-1, with TRBD1 matching over 7 bases. This CDR3 has 16 residues. V lost 7 bases, J lost 7 bases, and 18 bases stayed unmatched. Germline loops: CDR1 SGHAT, CDR2 FQNNGV. CDR3 residues: CASTYSGQVGKSEAFF. CDR3 in DNA: TGTGCCAGCACCTACTCCGGACAGGTGGGGAAAAGTGAAGCTTTCTTT.

This clone showed up just a few times. The chain employs TRBV28 and TRBJ2-7; TRBD2 aligns across 9 bases. The trim removed 5 bases at V and 2 bases at J, leaving 7 bases unmatched. Germline V gene lookup returns CDR1 MDHEN and CDR2 SYDVKM. The CDR3 consists of 15 residues. For the CDR3, the DNA is TGTGCCAGCAGTCAAGCTAGCGGGACAGCCTACGAGCAGTACTTC. This gives the protein CASSQASGTAYEQYF.

This chain joins TRBV4-1 and TRBJ2-1, with TRBD2 identical over 7 bases. Per germline, CDR1 MGHRA and CDR2 YSYEKL. The CDR3 contains 18 residues. J gave up 0 bases and V 3 bases, and 11 bases lay outside the gene matches. The CDR3 bases are TGCGCCAGCAGCCATGGGTTAGCGGGCATAGTCTCCTACAATGAGCAGTTCTTC. Translated, it gives CASSHGLAGIVSYNEQFF.

V and J are TRBV2 and TRBJ2-3; 8 bases are a match to TRBD2. V gave up 4 bases and J gave up 5 bases; unmatched junction bases: 11. Germline V lookup: CDR1 SNHLY, CDR2 FYNNEI. The CDR3 is 16 residues long. CDR3 residues: CASSVRQRESIDTQYF. In nucleotides, the CDR3 is TGTGCCAGCAGTGTTAGGCAGCGGGAGTCCATAGATACGCAGTATTTT. The variable domain in full, with the rest retrieved from reference TRBV2 and TRBJ2-3, is EPEVTQTPSHQVTQMGQEVILRCVPISNHLYFYWYRQILGQKVEFLVSFYNNEISEKSEIFDDQFSVERPDGSNFTLKIRSTKLEDSAMYFCASSVRQRESIDTQYFGPGTRLTVL.

This clone was detected once. The V gene is TRBV24-1, the J gene TRBJ1-1, with 7 nucleotides matching TRBD1. This CDR3 has 15 residues. The junction had 5 bases not matched to a gene; V was cut back by 3 bases and J by 2 bases. CDR1 is KGHDR and CDR2 is SFDVKD in the germline V gene. The CDR3 protein is CATSDGGGLNTEAFF. The DNA for the CDR3 is TGTGCCACCAGTGATGGAGGGGGCCTAAACACTGAAGCTTTCTTT.

This sequence joins TRBV28 and TRBJ1-5, with 8 bases fitting TRBD1. The germline V gene has CDR1 MDHEN and CDR2 SYDVKM. J lost 5 bases, V lost 3 bases, and 6 bases had no gene match. This CDR3 has 15 amino acids. The CDR3 sequence: CASSLRTGSHQPQHF. In nucleotides, the CDR3 is TGTGCCAGCAGTTTGCGGACAGGGTCGCATCAGCCCCAGCATTTT.

The rearrangement links TRBV10-1 to TRBJ1-1, with D uncertain. V dropped 0 bases and J dropped 11 bases, with 13 bases sitting between them. Germline CDR1 WNHNN, CDR2 SYGVQD (reference sequence). This CDR3 has 13 amino acids. The CDR3 reads CASSESSGARAFF. Written as DNA, the CDR3 is TGCGCCAGCAGTGAGTCGTCGGGAGCTCGGGCTTTCTTT.

The chain has TRBV10-1 and TRBJ2-5; perhaps TRBD2 as D (5 bases). The CDR3 length is 14 residues. The germline V gene has CDR1 WNHNN and CDR2 SYGVQD (reference sequence). V lost 0 bases and J 4 bases, leaving 9 bases between the germline ends. CDR3 DNA sequence: TGCGCCAGCAGTGAGTCGAGGGCGGGAGAGACCCAGTACTTC. It codes for CASSESRAGETQYF.

This chain joins TRBV24-1 and TRBJ1-3; D gene uncertain. The germline V gene has CDR1 KGHDR and CDR2 SFDVKD. V was clipped by 4 bases and J by 0 bases, with 9 bases between them. The CDR3 is made up of 15 amino acids. CDR3 protein: CATSDPGFSGNTIYF. Here the CDR3 DNA reads TGTGCCACCAGTGACCCGGGTTTCTCTGGAAACACCATATATTTT.

CDR3 DNA sequence: TGTGCCAGCAGCCCACTGGGGGGGGCCCCGAACACTGAAGCTTTCTTT. It encodes CASSPLGGAPNTEAFF. V and J are TRBV28 and TRBJ1-1; a possible D gene is TRBD1 (6 bases). CDR3 length equals 16 residues. V lost 6 bases, J lost 1 base, and 18 bases lay in between. Germline CDR1 reads MDHEN; CDR2 reads SYDVKM.

The chain employs TRBV5-1 and TRBJ1-6; 7 positions match TRBD1. V was pared by 2 bases and J by 5 bases, with 7 bases of the junction left unmatched. CDR3 length equals 16 residues. CDR1 and CDR2 (germline): SGHRS, YFSETQ. The CDR3 sequence: CASSFSRQGDNSPLHF. The CDR3 DNA follows: TGCGCCAGCAGCTTTTCCCGGCAGGGGGATAATTCACCCCTCCACTTT.

The J gene is TRBJ2-7, the V gene TRBV7-9; D is uncertain. CDR3 size: 13 residues. Germline V gene data show CDR1 as SEHNR and CDR2 as FQNEAQ (reference sequence). V lost 5 bases and J 3 bases, leaving 11 bases between the germline ends. The CDR3 loop reads CASSPPERYEQYF. CDR3 DNA sequence: TGTGCCAGCAGCCCACCAGAGCGCTACGAGCAGTACTTC.

The rearrangement joins TRBV5-1 to TRBJ1-4; 7 nucleotides align to TRBD1. The V segment lost 3 bases and the J segment 3 bases; nucleotides outside the gene matches: 2. The CDR3 is 14 amino acids. The germline V gene encodes CDR1 SGHRS and CDR2 YFSETQ. The CDR3 protein is CASSSQGSNEKLFF. CDR3 bases: TGCGCCAGCAGCTCACAGGGGTCTAATGAAAAACTGTTTTTT.

The chain has TRBV19 and TRBJ1-2, with 9 positions matching TRBD1. CDR1 is LNHDA, CDR2 SQIVND, per germline (reference sequence). This CDR3 comprises 13 residues. J gave up 7 bases and V 4 bases, and 4 bases lay outside the gene matches. CDR3 DNA sequence: TGTGCCAGTAGTACCGGACAGGGGCGTGGCTACACCTTC. Translation gives CASSTGQGRGYTF.

This chain's CDR3 is CASSIGVGNYGYTF. The CDR3, as DNA: TGTGCCAGTAGTATCGGTGTCGGTAACTATGGCTACACCTTC. V and J are TRBV19 and TRBJ1-2; D ambiguous. The germline gives CDR1 LNHDA, CDR2 SQIVND (reference sequence). The V end was cut by 3 bases, the J end by 1 base, with 9 bases between. This CDR3 has 14 amino acids.

A word on this clone: The junction does not match germline at one end; this may be a read error. The chain links TRBV5-6 to TRBJ2-7; D is possibly TRBD2 (6 bases). Germline V gives CDR1 SGHDT, CDR2 YYEEEE. CDR3 length: 13 amino acids. The CDR3, as DNA: TGTGCCAGCAGCTTGGGGAGGGGCGGGCTGGAGCTCTTC. Protein sequence: CASSLGRGGLELF.

Comment on this clone: At the DNA level, this CDR3 is encoded by other sequences in the same sample as well. This rearrangement joins TRBV28 to TRBJ2-1, with TRBD2 matching 11 bases. Germline assignment: CDR1 MDHEN and CDR2 SYDVKM. The CDR3 has 15 amino acids. Trimming at V came to 5 bases and at J to 5 bases, leaving 5 bases not matched to a gene. In nucleotides, the CDR3 is TGTGCCAGCAGTCCACCGGGACTAGCGGACAATGAGCAGTTCTTC. It codes for CASSPPGLADNEQFF.

J is TRBJ1-2 and V is TRBV24-1, with a weak D call TRBD1 (5 bases). The V end lost 7 bases, the J end lost 8 bases, and 19 bases lay between the germline ends. The germline CDR1 and CDR2 sequences are KGHDR and SFDVKD. This CDR3 region has 14 residues. Written as DNA, the CDR3 is TGTGCCACCAGCCCACCGGGACTCTTCTGGGGCTACACCTTC. Its protein is CATSPPGLFWGYTF.

The V call is TRBV28, the J call TRBJ1-1; no definite D call. The CDR3 runs to 16 residues. Between the trimmed V and J ends, which lost 6 bases and 3 bases, there was a span of 20 bases. Germline CDR1 MDHEN, CDR2 SYDVKM. The CDR3 DNA is TGTGCCAGCAGACGCCATGGCCGCCCGATGGACACTGAAGCTTTCTTT. It specifies CASRRHGRPMDTEAFF.

The rearrangement uses TRBV10-3 and TRBJ2-2; D is ambiguous. Germline CDR1 is ENHRY and CDR2 is SYGVKD. V was cut by 3 bases and J by 4 bases, with 12 bases left in between. The length of the CDR3 is 15 residues. CDR3 sequence: CAISDHPSGTGELFF. In DNA form, the CDR3 reads TGTGCCATCAGTGATCATCCCTCCGGCACCGGGGAGCTGTTTTTT.

This sequence joins TRBV9 and TRBJ2-7; 7 nucleotides align to TRBD1. CDR1 SGDLS and CDR2 YYNGEE come from the germline V gene. This CDR3 spans 15 amino acids. After removal of 3 bases from V and 3 bases from J, the junction contained 9 bases not matched to a gene. This CDR3 is CASSEGAGGLYEQYF. DNA for the CDR3: TGTGCCAGCAGCGAGGGGGCCGGTGGTCTCTACGAGCAGTACTTC. Supplemented by reference TRBV9 and TRBJ2-7, the full variable domain reads DSGVTQTPKHLITATGQRVTLRCSPRSGDLSVYWYQQSLDQGLQFLIQYYNGEERAKGNILERFSAQQFPDLHSELNLSSLELGDSALYFCASSEGAGGLYEQYFGPGTRLTVT.